A single sample gave rise to the 16 T cell receptor beta chains below, sequenced in a study of blood T cell repertoires in COVID-19. TCRdb keeps only in-frame clones here, not all; method: immunoSEQ multiplex PCR. This sample carries under 200,000 clones, about 88% of them seen once, and the ten largest clones take less than 6.5%. The source material was peripheral blood. These receptors were obtained from a woman between 45 and 60 years old with COVID-19, enrolled during active disease.

The CDR3 protein is CASSWGGQYSNQPQHF. The CDR3 DNA follows: TGTGCCAGCAGCTGGGGCGGACAGTATAGCAATCAGCCCCAGCATTTT. V and J are TRBV5-6 and TRBJ1-5; a possible D gene is TRBD1 (6 bases). CDR3 length equals 16 residues. Trimming stripped 3 bases from V and 0 bases from J, with 13 bases between. CDR1 SGHDT and CDR2 YYEEEE come from the germline V gene.

This clone has only one observation. This chain joins TRBV6-4 and TRBJ2-3; 8 nucleotides match TRBD1. Germline values: CDR1 MRHNA, CDR2 SNTAGT. Trimming removed 4 bases from V and 4 bases from J; junction bases left unmatched: 4. The CDR3 is made up of 14 amino acids. CDR3 nucleotides: TGTGCCAGCAGTGCAGGACAGGGACCAGATACGCAGTATTTT. This codes for CASSAGQGPDTQYF.

The chain couples TRBV20-1 to TRBJ1-5, with 11 positions matching TRBD1. This CDR3 region has 14 residues. Germline V gene data show CDR1 as DFQATT and CDR2 as SNEGSKA (reference sequence). The junction had 4 bases not matched to a gene; V was cut back by 3 bases and J by 6 bases. DNA for the CDR3: TGCAGTGCTAGTTCTGGGACAGGGGGTCAGCCCCAGCATTTT. The encoded protein is CSASSGTGGQPQHF.

The chain uses TRBV19 and TRBJ2-1, with 7 bases matching TRBD2. The length of the CDR3 is 14 residues. Germline CDR1 and CDR2: LNHDA and SQIVND (reference sequence). V lost 10 bases to trimming and J lost 4 bases; unmatched junction nucleotides: 10. CDR3 coding DNA: TGTGCCAAAAACAGCGGGGACCCTTACAATGAGCAGTTCTTC. Translating it yields CAKNSGDPYNEQFF.

The chain employs TRBV29-1 and TRBJ1-3; no clear D gene. Germline values: CDR1 SQVTM, CDR2 ANQGSEA. Trimming cost V 1 base and J 0 bases, with 10 bases left between them. The CDR3 sequence is 15 residues long. CDR3 sequence reads: CSVEVRHFSGNTIYF. In nucleotides, the CDR3 is TGCAGCGTTGAAGTACGACACTTCTCTGGAAACACCATATATTTT.

This clone was detected ten times or more. The V gene is TRBV9, the J gene TRBJ2-7; 8 bases are a match to TRBD1. From germline, CDR1 is SGDLS and CDR2 YYNGEE. CDR3 length: 15 amino acids. V was pared by 1 base and J by 4 bases, with 7 bases of the junction left unmatched. CDR3 protein: CASSVTAGGAYEQYF. In DNA form, the CDR3 reads TGTGCCAGCAGCGTAACCGCAGGGGGCGCGTACGAGCAGTACTTC. The whole variable domain, filled in from reference TRBV9 and TRBJ2-7, reads DSGVTQTPKHLITATGQRVTLRCSPRSGDLSVYWYQQSLDQGLQFLIQYYNGEERAKGNILERFSAQQFPDLHSELNLSSLELGDSALYFCASSVTAGGAYEQYFGPGTRLTVT.

The gene calls are TRBV5-4 and TRBJ1-6; D ambiguous. Germline V gives CDR1 SGHNT, CDR2 YYREEE (reference sequence). Trimming stripped 2 bases from V and 7 bases from J, with 10 bases between. This CDR3 has 14 amino acids. This CDR3 is CASSFEGSNSPLHF. The DNA for the CDR3 is TGTGCCAGCAGCTTCGAGGGCTCCAATTCACCCCTCCACTTT.

The chain combines TRBV2 with TRBJ2-7; no clear D gene. The CDR3 contains 15 residues. The germline V gene encodes CDR1 SNHLY and CDR2 FYNNEI. Trimming removed 6 bases at V and 0 bases at J, with 15 bases between. The CDR3, as DNA: TGTGCCAGCAGGACCCTCGACACCTCCTCCTACGAGCAGTACTTC. It yields the protein CASRTLDTSSYEQYF. Full variable domain (missing parts from reference TRBV2 and TRBJ2-7): EPEVTQTPSHQVTQMGQEVILRCVPISNHLYFYWYRQILGQKVEFLVSFYNNEISEKSEIFDDQFSVERPDGSNFTLKIRSTKLEDSAMYFCASRTLDTSSYEQYFGPGTRLTVT.

The chain couples TRBV5-1 to TRBJ2-3, with no clear D. V was pared by 0 bases and J by 4 bases, with 9 bases between. The CDR3 runs to 14 residues. CDR1 and CDR2 (germline): SGHRS, YFSETQ. The CDR3 reads CASSLERIADTQYF. The CDR3 region has the DNA TGCGCCAGCAGCTTGGAGAGGATTGCAGATACGCAGTATTTT.

The chain is built from TRBV19 and TRBJ2-3, with TRBD1 matching 9 bases. Losses at the gene ends were 8 bases for V and 5 bases for J; bases not matched to a gene: 11. The CDR3 totals 15 residues. Per germline, CDR1 LNHDA and CDR2 SQIVND (reference sequence). The CDR3 DNA reads TGTGCCAGTGCACCGGGACAGGGTATGCTAGATACGCAGTATTTT. It is translated as CASAPGQGMLDTQYF. The full variable domain, with the rest looked up from reference TRBV19 and TRBJ2-3, is DGGITQSPKYLFRKEGQNVTLSCEQNLNHDAMYWYRQDPGQGLRLIYYSQIVNDFQKGDIAEGYSVSREKKESFPLTVTSAQKNPTAFYLCASAPGQGMLDTQYFGPGTRLTVL.

The chain links TRBV28 to TRBJ2-7; D gene ambiguous. Per germline, CDR1 MDHEN and CDR2 SYDVKM. The V end was cut by 5 bases, the J end by 9 bases, with 11 bases between. The CDR3 extends over 11 amino acids. CDR3 in DNA: TGTGCCAGCAGTCTCAAGCTATGGCAGTACTTC. It is translated as CASSLKLWQYF.

This clone was picked up one time. This chain links TRBV10-3 with TRBJ1-5, with no clear D. This CDR3 has 19 residues. Per germline, CDR1 ENHRY and CDR2 SYGVKD. With 0 bases removed from V and 2 bases from J, the gap between germline ends came to 20 bases. In nucleotides, the CDR3 is TGTGCCATCAGTGAGTCGGGTTATCGAGGGATTGACGGCAATCAGCCCCAGCATTTT. As protein: CAISESGYRGIDGNQPQHF.

The V gene is TRBV12-5, the J gene TRBJ1-3, with unresolved D. The CDR3 runs to 14 residues. The germline V and J ends were trimmed by 1 base and 4 bases, with 8 bases remaining between them. From germline, CDR1 is LGHNT and CDR2 FRNRAP. The CDR3 nucleotides read TGTGCTAGTGGTTTGGGTGAAGCGGGAAACACCATATATTTT. Translated, it gives CASGLGEAGNTIYF.

This clone was seen more than once but under ten times. The rearrangement links TRBV7-9 to TRBJ1-1, with D perhaps TRBD1 (5 bases). CDR3 length: 12 amino acids. Per the germline V gene, CDR1 is SEHNR and CDR2 is FQNEAQ (reference sequence). Trimming cost V 4 bases and J 5 bases, with 8 bases left between them. The CDR3 region has the DNA TGTGCCAGCAGCTGGGGGGTTACTGAAGCTTTCTTT. The encoded protein is CASSWGVTEAFF.

CDR3 residues: CASSSRDRASTYNEQFF. CDR3 nucleotide sequence: TGTGCCAGCAGCTCACGAGACAGGGCGTCTACCTACAATGAGCAGTTCTTC. The chain joins TRBV7-2 to TRBJ2-1, with 7 bases lining up with TRBD1. V lost 4 bases, J lost 2 bases, and 11 bases stayed unmatched. Germline V lookup: CDR1 SGHTA, CDR2 FQGNSA. CDR3 length: 17 residues.

The rearrangement joins TRBV19 to TRBJ2-2; 9 positions agree with TRBD2. The V gene's germline CDR1 is LNHDA and CDR2 SQIVND (reference sequence). J lost 3 bases, V lost 4 bases, and 3 bases had no gene match. The CDR3 consists of 15 residues. The CDR3 protein is CASSNRGGDTGELFF. The CDR3 DNA is TGTGCCAGTAGTAACCGCGGGGGGGACACCGGGGAGCTGTTTTTT.